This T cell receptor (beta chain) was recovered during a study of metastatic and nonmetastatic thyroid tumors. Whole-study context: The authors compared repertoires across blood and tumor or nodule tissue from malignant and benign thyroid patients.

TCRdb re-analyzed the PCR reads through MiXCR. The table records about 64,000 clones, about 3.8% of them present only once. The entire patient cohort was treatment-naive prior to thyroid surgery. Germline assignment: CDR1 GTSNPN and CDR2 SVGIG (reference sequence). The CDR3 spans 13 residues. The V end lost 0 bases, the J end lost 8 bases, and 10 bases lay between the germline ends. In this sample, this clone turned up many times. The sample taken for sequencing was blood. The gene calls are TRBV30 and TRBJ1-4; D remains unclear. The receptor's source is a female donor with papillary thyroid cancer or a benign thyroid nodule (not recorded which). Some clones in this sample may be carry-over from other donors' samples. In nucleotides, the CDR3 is TGTGCCTGGAGTGTAACACCTCGGGAAAAACTGTTTTTT. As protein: CAWSVTPREKLFF.